This T cell receptor (beta chain) was profiled in a study of shared clonotypes between healthy human individuals. This CDR3 is 14 amino acids long. The V end lost 1 base, the J end lost 4 bases, and 9 bases lay between the germline ends. The germline gives CDR1 MNHNS, CDR2 SASEGT. Deep level was the assay's run setting. This table comes from immunoSEQ multiplex PCR, and its TCRdb copy is limited to in-frame clones, with some not included. The sample consists of 2 million to 2.5 million clones, 90% to 95% of them appearing once. In the case of this clone: The antigen is unknown.

The study, taken as a whole, reports: Of the naive CD4 clonotypes, around 4.7% were shared across several donors. Larger richness was generally estimated for naive than memory subsets.

The chain carries TRBV6-1 and TRBJ2-3, with D tentatively TRBD1 or TRBD2 (6 bases each). Material for sequencing was naive CD4+ T cells from PBMCs. The subset is: CD45RA+ positively selected. The sequence was collected from a man aged 18 to 30 in good health. Some clones in this sample may be carry-over from other donors' samples. The CDR3 DNA reads TGTGCCAGCAGTGAAGTGGGGGGCCCAGATACGCAGTATTTT. Protein: CASSEVGGPDTQYF.